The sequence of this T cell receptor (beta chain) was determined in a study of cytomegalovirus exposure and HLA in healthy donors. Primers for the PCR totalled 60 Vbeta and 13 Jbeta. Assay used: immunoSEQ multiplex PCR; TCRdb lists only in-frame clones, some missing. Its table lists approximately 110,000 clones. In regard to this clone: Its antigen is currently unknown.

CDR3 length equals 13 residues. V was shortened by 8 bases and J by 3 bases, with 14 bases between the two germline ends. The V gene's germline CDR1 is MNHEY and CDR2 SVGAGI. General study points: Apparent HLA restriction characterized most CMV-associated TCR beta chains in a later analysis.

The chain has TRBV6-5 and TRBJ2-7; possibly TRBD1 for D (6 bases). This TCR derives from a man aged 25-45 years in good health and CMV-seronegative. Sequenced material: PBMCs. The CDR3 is CASRQGHHYEQYF. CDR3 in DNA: TGTGCCAGCCGCCAGGGACACCACTACGAGCAGTACTTC.